Shown below are 32 T cell receptor beta chains from a single sample sequenced in a study of T cell repertoires in cytomegalovirus infection. TCRdb re-derived calls from the reads in MiXCR, one entry per CDR3 protein. The sample shows 200,000 to 300,000 distinct CDR3 sequences, over 9% of them seen only once. Sequencing used PBMCs. These receptor sequences come from a human donor in good health (CMV status not recorded). Some clones in this sample may be carry-over from other donors' samples.

This clonotype has a count of ten or more. This chain joins TRBV6-2 or TRBV6-3 and TRBJ2-7; D may be TRBD1 (6 bases). V was trimmed by 5 bases and J by 0 bases, leaving 11 bases between them. CDR1 is MNHEY and CDR2 is SVGEGT in the germline V gene. CDR3 length equals 14 residues. CDR3 coding DNA: TGTGCCAGCAGTACAGCAGGGGCCTCCTACGAGCAGTACTTC. Translation gives CASSTAGASYEQYF.

This clonotype was counted ten times or more. The chain has TRBV7-2 and TRBJ1-2, with a weak D call TRBD1 (5 bases). V was trimmed by 5 bases and J by 7 bases, leaving 20 bases between them. CDR1 is SGHTA, CDR2 FQGNSA, per germline. The CDR3 has 15 residues. The CDR3 DNA is TGTGCCAGCAGCCCCCTCCGCCAGGGCGCTTTTGGCTACACCTTC. The encoded protein is CASSPLRQGAFGYTF.

This clonotype was observed a few times. The CDR3 DNA follows: TGCGCCAGCAGACCCGACAGGGGTGGTGAAGCTTTCTTT. This sequence encodes CASRPDRGGEAFF. The rearrangement joins TRBV5-1 to TRBJ1-1, with 8 bases matching TRBD1. CDR1 and CDR2 from the germline V gene are SGHRS and YFSETQ. CDR3 length: 13 residues. The ends lost 5 bases at V and 7 bases at J; junction bases unmatched: 7.

This clonotype came up many times. This chain connects TRBV7-2 to TRBJ1-4; 8 bases are a match to TRBD1. The junction had 3 bases not matched to a gene; V was cut back by 5 bases and J by 7 bases. The CDR3 covers 13 residues. Per the germline V gene, CDR1 is SGHTA and CDR2 is FQGNSA. The CDR3, as DNA: TGTGCCAGCAGCCCCGGACAGGGTGAAAAACTGTTTTTT. Amino acid sequence: CASSPGQGEKLFF.

This clonotype was seen a handful of times. The chain has TRBV2 and TRBJ2-1, with D hard to call. The CDR3 runs 15 residues. The V end was cut by 7 bases, the J end by 0 bases, with 13 bases between. The germline gives CDR1 SNHLY, CDR2 FYNNEI. The CDR3 reads CASTIRSSSYNEQFF. The CDR3 bases are TGTGCCAGCACCATACGGAGTAGCTCCTACAATGAGCAGTTCTTC.

The chain employs TRBV20-1 and TRBJ1-1; D gene ambiguous. The germline gives CDR1 DFQATT, CDR2 SNEGSKA (reference sequence). The CDR3 length is 13 residues. The V end lost 7 bases, the J end lost 0 bases, and 12 bases lay between the germline ends. The DNA of the CDR3 is TGCAGTGTCTCGGGCGGATTGAACACTGAAGCTTTCTTT. It is translated as CSVSGGLNTEAFF.

The chain combines TRBV19 with TRBJ2-7; D unresolved. Germline V gene data show CDR1 as LNHDA and CDR2 as SQIVND (reference sequence). The CDR3 is 14 residues long. Trimming left V 2 bases short and J 3 bases short, with 11 bases between. The CDR3 nucleotides are TGTGCCAGTAGTATAAGATCCGGCAGCTACGAGCAGTACTTC. This translates into CASSIRSGSYEQYF.

Only a few counts were recorded for this clonotype. The chain joins TRBV20-1 to TRBJ2-7; 9 nucleotides match TRBD2. Trimming took 3 bases from V and 0 from J; bases not matched to a gene: 9. The CDR3 spans 16 residues. Germline CDR1 reads DFQATT; CDR2 reads SNEGSKA (reference sequence). CDR3 nucleotides: TGCAGTGCTAGGAGGACTAGCGCTGTTAGCTCCTACGAGCAGTACTTC. Translation gives CSARRTSAVSSYEQYF.

This clonotype was seen more than once but under ten times. The chain employs TRBV27 and TRBJ2-1; D is unresolved. The CDR3 has 15 amino acids. V lost 5 bases and J lost 3, with 14 bases in between. Germline V gene lookup returns CDR1 MNHEY and CDR2 SMNVEV (reference sequence). The CDR3 DNA reads as TGTGCCAGCAGTCCCTCAACAATCCTCTACAATGAGCAGTTCTTC. Translation gives CASSPSTILYNEQFF.

This clonotype was counted ten times or more. This rearrangement joins TRBV5-1 to TRBJ1-1; weak D call: TRBD1 (5 bases). Trimming stripped 4 bases from V and 1 base from J, with 14 bases between. CDR1 SGHRS and CDR2 YFSETQ come from the germline V gene. The CDR3 loop spans 15 amino acids. Here the CDR3 DNA reads TGCGCCAGCAGCCCACCGACGGGGGAGAACACTGAAGCTTTCTTT. Encoded protein: CASSPPTGENTEAFF.

The CDR3, as DNA: TGCAGCGTTGATGGCAGTTCCCCCATTGAGCAGTTCTTC. This gives the protein CSVDGSSPIEQFF. The gene calls are TRBV29-1 and TRBJ2-1; D gene unclear. Germline CDR1 and CDR2: SQVTM and ANQGSEA. Trimming cost V 3 bases and J 9 bases, with 15 bases left between them. There are 13 residues in the CDR3.

Many counts were recorded for this clonotype. The V gene is TRBV11-3, the J gene TRBJ2-6; D gene uncertain. The CDR3 sequence is 13 residues long. Germline loops: CDR1 SGHNT, CDR2 YENEEA. The V and J ends lost 4 bases and 4 bases respectively, with 5 bases between them. CDR3 DNA sequence: TGTGCCAGCAGCTACAGAGGGGCCAACGTCCTGACTTTC. Translating it yields CASSYRGANVLTF.

CDR3 loop: CASSAVAGVETQYF. As DNA, the CDR3 is TGTGCCAGCAGCGCCGTAGCGGGGGTAGAGACCCAGTACTTC. The rearrangement links TRBV5-4 to TRBJ2-5; TRBD2 matches at 9 bases. CDR3 length: 14 amino acids. Germline CDR1 SGHNT, CDR2 YYREEE (reference sequence). Losses at the gene ends were 4 bases for V and 4 bases for J; bases not matched to a gene: 5. The complete variable domain, with remaining parts taken from reference TRBV5-4 and TRBJ2-5, reads ETGVTQSPTHLIKTRGQQVTLRCSSQSGHNTVSWYQQALGQGPQFIFQYYREEENGRGNFPPRFSGLQFPNYSSELNVNALELDDSALYLCASSAVAGVETQYFGPGTRLLVL.

Only one count was recorded for this clonotype. The V gene is TRBV14, the J gene TRBJ1-2; D is ambiguous. The CDR3 sequence is 14 residues long. V lost 2 bases and J lost 6, with 13 bases in between. CDR1 is SGHDN and CDR2 is FVKESK in the germline V gene. In nucleotides, the CDR3 is TGTGCCAGCAGCCAAACTTACCGGGGAGATGGCTACACCTTC. Translation gives CASSQTYRGDGYTF.

This clonotype was detected many times. The chain joins TRBV6-5 to TRBJ2-1, with TRBD1 matching 7 bases. Germline assignment: CDR1 MNHEY and CDR2 SVGAGI. The junction had 12 bases not matched to a gene; V was cut back by 5 bases and J by 5 bases. The CDR3 has 16 amino acids. The CDR3 region is CASSAPGTAANNEQFF. For the CDR3, the DNA is TGTGCCAGCAGTGCCCCCGGGACAGCTGCAAACAATGAGCAGTTCTTC.

The CDR3 spells CAISSRGDTEAFF. The DNA of the CDR3 is TGTGCCATCAGTAGCAGGGGGGACACTGAAGCTTTCTTT. The V gene is TRBV10-3, the J gene TRBJ1-1, with TRBD1 matching over 7 bases. CDR1 is ENHRY, CDR2 SYGVKD, per germline. This CDR3 contains 13 residues. The junction had 3 bases not matched to a gene; V was cut back by 5 bases and J by 3 bases.

This clonotype was counted a few times. The chain has TRBV25-1 and TRBJ2-5, with 11 positions matching TRBD2. This CDR3 has 16 residues. Germline loops: CDR1 MGHDK, CDR2 SYGVNS. Unmatched junction bases numbered 5, after V lost 1 base and J lost 4 bases. Here the CDR3 reads CASSESVAGGVETQYF. The CDR3 region has the DNA TGTGCCAGCAGTGAATCAGTAGCGGGAGGGGTAGAGACCCAGTACTTC.

This clonotype came up many times. The chain recombines TRBV11-3 with TRBJ1-1; D unclear. Germline assignment: CDR1 SGHNT and CDR2 YENEEA. V was clipped by 5 bases and J by 0 bases, with 7 bases between them. The CDR3 consists of 13 residues. The CDR3 DNA reads as TGTGCCAGCAGCGTAATATTGAACACTGAAGCTTTCTTT. This codes for CASSVILNTEAFF. The variable domain in full, completed from reference TRBV11-3 and TRBJ1-1, reads EAGVVQSPRYKIIEKKQPVAFWCNPISGHNTLYWYLQNLGQGPELLIRYENEEAVDDSQLPKDRFSAERLKGVDSTLKIQPAELGDSAVYLCASSVILNTEAFFGQGTRLTVV.

This clonotype has ten or more counts. This sequence joins TRBV7-2 and TRBJ2-7; D uncertain. CDR3 length equals 14 residues. The germline V and J ends were trimmed by 2 bases and 3 bases, with 11 bases remaining between them. Per the germline V gene, CDR1 is SGHTA and CDR2 is FQGNSA. The CDR3 DNA reads as TGTGCCAGCAGCTTATTGGGTTTGCGCTACGAGCAGTACTTC. Its protein is CASSLLGLRYEQYF.

A few counts support this clonotype. This sequence joins TRBV5-1 and TRBJ1-3; D is ambiguous. In germline, CDR1 is SGHRS, CDR2 YFSETQ. This CDR3 comprises 16 residues. V was clipped by 0 bases and J by 0 bases, with 10 bases between them. This CDR3 reads CASSLEGSSSGNTIYF. CDR3 sequence (DNA): TGCGCCAGCAGCTTGGAGGGCTCGAGCTCTGGAAACACCATATATTTT.

The CDR3 coding sequence is TGCAGCGTTGAGAGGGCTAACTCCTACAATGAGCAGTTCTTC. Its protein product is CSVERANSYNEQFF. V is TRBV29-1 and J is TRBJ2-1, with a weak D call TRBD2 (5 bases). The germline V gene has CDR1 SQVTM and CDR2 ANQGSEA. CDR3 size: 14 residues. The V and J ends lost 3 bases and 0 bases respectively, with 9 bases between them.

This chain links TRBV2 with TRBJ1-6; D perhaps matches TRBD1 (5 bases). The V gene's germline CDR1 is SNHLY and CDR2 FYNNEI. There are 14 residues in the CDR3. V was pared by 6 bases and J by 6 bases, with 12 bases between. CDR3 in DNA: TGTGCCAGCAGGGGGGACGGAGCTAATTCACCCCTCCACTTT. Amino acid sequence: CASRGDGANSPLHF.

This clonotype was observed many times. The DNA of the CDR3 is TGCGCCAGCAGCTTGTCGGGGGTCTCGCATGGCTACACCTTC. The encoded protein is CASSLSGVSHGYTF. The V call is TRBV5-1, the J call TRBJ1-2, with a possible D match to TRBD1 (5 bases). This CDR3 has 14 residues. The V and J ends lost 1 base and 6 bases respectively, with 13 bases between them. Per germline, CDR1 SGHRS and CDR2 YFSETQ.

Ten or more counts support this clonotype. The chain combines TRBV6-2 or TRBV6-3 with TRBJ2-1; 11 bases fit TRBD2. Trimming at V came to 4 bases and at J to 6 bases, leaving 8 bases not matched to a gene. Germline-derived CDR1 and CDR2 are MNHEY and SVGEGT. The CDR3 extends over 16 amino acids. This chain's CDR3 is CASSSLAGGQGNEQFF. The DNA for the CDR3 is TGTGCCAGCAGTTCCTTAGCGGGGGGGCAGGGCAATGAGCAGTTCTTC.

Ten or more counts support this clonotype. The chain combines TRBV7-3 with TRBJ2-6, with D perhaps matching TRBD1 (5 bases). Trimming shortened V by 1 base and J by 2 bases, and 12 bases separated the two germline ends. Germline CDR1 SGHTA, CDR2 FQGTGA. The CDR3 sequence is 17 residues long. CDR3 nucleotides: TGTGCCAGCAGCTTAAACCCTCCCAGGGCTGGGGCCAACGTCCTGACTTTC. It is translated as CASSLNPPRAGANVLTF.

The sample holds a few counts of this clonotype. This chain connects TRBV29-1 to TRBJ1-1, with 9 nucleotides matching TRBD1. The CDR3 has 13 amino acids. Germline trimming cut 5 bases from V and 4 bases from J; bases unmatched to any gene: 5. Germline lookup yields CDR1 SQVTM and CDR2 ANQGSEA. The CDR3 region is CSVSTGGVTEAFF. The CDR3 DNA sequence: TGCAGCGTTTCGACAGGGGGAGTCACTGAAGCTTTCTTT.

This clonotype was counted at least ten times. The chain carries TRBV7-2 and TRBJ2-7; no reliable D call. Trimming took off 3 bases at V and 2 bases at J, with 8 bases between the two ends. Germline values: CDR1 SGHTA, CDR2 FQGNSA. The CDR3 is 13 residues long. This chain's CDR3 is CASSFPSTYEQYF. CDR3 sequence (DNA): TGTGCCAGCAGCTTCCCCAGTACCTACGAGCAGTACTTC.

This clonotype was seen at least ten times. The chain recombines TRBV14 with TRBJ1-2; D gene ambiguous. V gave up 2 bases and J gave up 8 bases, with 15 bases separating them. The CDR3 is made up of 14 amino acids. Looked up from germline, CDR1 is SGHDN and CDR2 is FVKESK. For the CDR3, the DNA is TGTGCCAGCAGCCAACTCGGACCCAAATACGGCTACACCTTC. It yields the protein CASSQLGPKYGYTF.

This clonotype qualifies as medium-sized. The chain is built from TRBV7-2 and TRBJ2-2, with D perhaps being TRBD1 or TRBD2 (7 bases each). Trimming left V 7 bases short and J 7 bases short, with 13 bases between. Germline V gene lookup returns CDR1 SGHTA and CDR2 FQGNSA. This CDR3 has 13 residues. DNA of the CDR3: TGTGCCAGCAACCCAGGGGGGGGCGGGGAGCTGTTTTTT. Translating it yields CASNPGGGGELFF.

The sample holds many counts of this clonotype. CDR3 DNA sequence: TGTGCCAGCAGCTTAGGGGACAGCAGAAGCACAGATACGCAGTATTTT. Its translation: CASSLGDSRSTDTQYF. The chain has TRBV7-2 and TRBJ2-3; TRBD1 aligns across 7 bases. The V segment lost 1 base and the J segment 0 bases; nucleotides outside the gene matches: 4. CDR1 SGHTA and CDR2 FQGNSA come from the germline V gene. CDR3 length: 16 amino acids.

The rearrangement joins TRBV20-1 to TRBJ1-4, with TRBD1 as a possible D gene (5 bases). V lost 2 bases and J lost 8, with 18 bases in between. This CDR3 has 15 residues. The V gene's germline CDR1 is DFQATT and CDR2 SNEGSKA (reference sequence). The CDR3 sequence is CSARPGLESPEKLFF. The CDR3 DNA is TGCAGTGCTAGACCAGGGTTAGAGAGCCCAGAAAAACTGTTTTTT.

This clonotype was seen many times. The chain has TRBV7-9 and TRBJ1-5; tentatively, D is TRBD1 (5 bases). This CDR3 has 13 amino acids. Germline V gene lookup returns CDR1 SEHNR and CDR2 FQNEAQ (reference sequence). The ends were cut back, 5 bases at V and 9 bases at J, with 14 bases in the middle. For the CDR3, the DNA is TGTGCCAGCAGCGTGGACTGGGGGGGGCCCCAGCATTTT. Protein sequence: CASSVDWGGPQHF. The full variable domain, with the rest looked up from reference TRBV7-9 and TRBJ1-5, is DTGVSQNPRHKITKRGQNVTFRCDPISEHNRLYWYRQTLGQGPEFLTYFQNEAQLEKSRLLSDRFSAERPKGSFSTLEIQRTEQGDSAMYLCASSVDWGGPQHFGDGTRLSIL.